Each of the 3 T cell receptor beta chains below was sequenced from the same sample in a study of OX40 agonist ivuxolimab in advanced cancers. TCRdb's table, derived via immunoSEQ multiplex PCR, lists solely in-frame clones and lacks some. The sample includes some 77,000 clones, approximately 90% of them seen just once. The sample was CD4+ or CD8+ T cells sorted from blood, taken in a trial of the OX40 agonist ivuxolimab. These TCRs come from an adult with an advanced solid tumor such as melanoma, head and neck, liver or kidney cancer.

The rearrangement joins TRBV15 to TRBJ1-3; TRBD1 matches 7 bases. Trimming took 0 bases from V and 4 from J; bases not matched to a gene: 3. This CDR3 comprises 15 residues. Germline lookup yields CDR1 LNHNV and CDR2 YYDKDF (reference sequence). The CDR3 bases are TGTGCCACCAGCAGAGATTACAGGGGAGGAAACACCATATATTTT. The encoded protein is CATSRDYRGGNTIYF.

The J gene is TRBJ2-7, the V gene TRBV28; 9 positions agree with TRBD2. Trimming cost V 5 bases and J 7 bases; bases outside gene matches: 9. This CDR3 has 14 residues. Germline-derived CDR1 and CDR2 are MDHEN and SYDVKM. CDR3 sequence: CASSPLAGLREQYF. CDR3 DNA sequence: TGTGCCAGCAGTCCACTAGCGGGCCTACGGGAGCAGTACTTC.

V usage is TRBV27 and J usage is TRBJ2-1, with D perhaps being TRBD1 or TRBD2 (5 bases each). Germline CDR1 MNHEY, CDR2 SMNVEV (reference sequence). V lost 2 bases and J lost 6, with 14 bases in between. The CDR3 is 15 residues long. CDR3 DNA sequence: TGTGCCAGCAGTTTAGAGGGACCACCATTCAATGAGCAGTTCTTC. Translating it yields CASSLEGPPFNEQFF.